What follows is one TCR beta chain and its context. The CDR3 is made up of 15 amino acids. The ends were cut back, 1 base at V and 5 bases at J, with 15 bases in the middle. Germline CDR1 reads DFQATT; CDR2 reads SNEGSKA (reference sequence). This sample was taken from a study of identical twins. A single record per CDR3 protein comes from TCRdb applying MiXCR to the 5' RACE reads. This table has about 730,000 distinct CDR3 sequences, around 20% appearing once. These data were likewise used in another study, on T cells expressing NK-cell markers. In that study: HCMV serostatus: most of the eight sequenced donors positive, one negative. Similarly, these clonotypes led the CD3+CD56-NKG2C+ fraction as well in a few donors.

The chain is built from TRBV20-1 and TRBJ1-5; a weak D match, TRBD1 (5 bases). This receptor was identified in a woman in her late teens or twenties in good health. Sequenced material: PBMCs. The CDR3 sequence: CSARAEAGWDQPQHF. The CDR3 DNA reads TGCAGTGCTAGAGCCGAAGCAGGGTGGGATCAGCCCCAGCATTTT.